This passage covers 13 T cell receptor beta chains from one sample sequenced in a study of T cell clonotyping in hematopoietic cell transplantation. Sequenced by immunoSEQ multiplex PCR; TCRdb stores in-frame clones only, minus some. There are fewer than 100,000 clones in the sample; almost 97% occur only once, and roughly 1.5% lies in the top ten. Time point: recipient sample about 28 days before transplant, after cytoreduction. The sample in question was peripheral blood mononuclear cells, obtained before stem cell transplant. The source is a woman between 45 and 65 years old with acute myeloid leukemia. Some clones in this sample may be carry-over from other donors' samples.

J is TRBJ1-1 and V is TRBV5-1, with D tentatively TRBD1 (5 bases). Between the trimmed V and J ends, which lost 0 bases and 1 base, there was a span of 13 bases. The CDR3 is 16 residues long. CDR1 and CDR2 from the germline V gene are SGHRS and YFSETQ. The CDR3 DNA is TGCGCCAGCAGCTTGGCCTTCTTGGGGCAGAACACTGAAGCTTTCTTT. The encoded protein is CASSLAFLGQNTEAFF.

The chain uses TRBV14 and TRBJ2-7; D possibly corresponds to TRBD1 (6 bases). CDR3 size: 16 residues. Germline CDR1 reads SGHDN; CDR2 reads FVKESK. V lost 2 bases and J lost 1, with 15 bases in between. The CDR3 region has the DNA TGTGCCAGCAGCCAATATGCCGGGACACTTTCCTACGAGCAGTACTTC. Its protein is CASSQYAGTLSYEQYF.

This clone showed up just a few times. J is TRBJ1-5 and V is TRBV19; 9 nucleotides line up with TRBD1. The V and J ends lost 11 bases and 4 bases, in that order; junction bases with no gene match: 9. The CDR3 runs to 14 residues. Germline lookup yields CDR1 LNHDA and CDR2 SQIVND (reference sequence). The DNA for the CDR3 is TGTGCCGGGGGGACAGGGAACGAGAATCAGCCCCAGCATTTT. Translation: CAGGTGNENQPQHF.

V gene TRBV18 combines with J gene TRBJ1-1; D uncertain. The V and J ends lost 3 bases and 1 base respectively, with 15 bases between them. The CDR3 is 16 residues long. The germline CDR1 and CDR2 sequences are KGHSH and LQKENI. Here the CDR3 reads CASSPLSDVGNTEAFF. DNA for the CDR3: TGTGCCAGCTCACCCCTCTCGGACGTGGGGAACACTGAAGCTTTCTTT.

The CDR3 region has the DNA TGTGCCAGCAGCTTAGAGCCGGACGGCGGGGAGCTGTTTTTT. This codes for CASSLEPDGGELFF. The chain couples TRBV7-6 to TRBJ2-2; D is unresolved. CDR1 and CDR2 from the germline V gene are SGHVS and FNYEAQ. V lost 1 base and J 7 bases, leaving 10 bases between the germline ends. The CDR3 runs to 14 residues.

For this clone: One end of the junction does not line up with germline, which may come from a read error. The chain links TRBV6-5 to TRBJ2-7; unclear D gene. This CDR3 region has 13 residues. CDR1 is MNHEY and CDR2 is SVGAGI in the germline V gene. The CDR3 is CASSDSTYYEQYF. The CDR3 DNA follows: TGTGCCAGCAGTGACTCGACTTACTACGAGCAGTACTTC.

The chain joins TRBV4-1 to TRBJ1-5, with D maybe TRBD1 (6 bases). The CDR3 runs 17 residues. CDR1 is MGHRA, CDR2 YSYEKL, per germline. The V and J ends lost 0 bases and 0 bases respectively, with 12 bases between them. CDR3 sequence: CASSQDGQSYSNQPQHF. The DNA for the CDR3 is TGCGCCAGCAGCCAAGACGGACAGTCCTATAGCAATCAGCCCCAGCATTTT.

The V and J genes are TRBV11-1 and TRBJ2-2; TRBD2 aligns across 7 bases. The CDR3 covers 15 residues. CDR1 and CDR2 from the germline V gene are SGHAT and FQDESV (reference sequence). The V segment lost 2 bases and the J segment 6 bases; nucleotides outside the gene matches: 6. The CDR3 region is CASSLTVAGAGELFF. The CDR3 bases are TGTGCCAGCAGCTTAACTGTAGCGGGCGCCGGGGAGCTGTTTTTT.

This sequence joins TRBV28 and TRBJ1-2; unclear D gene. The CDR3 extends over 11 amino acids. V was clipped by 3 bases and J by 8 bases, with 7 bases between them. The V gene's germline CDR1 is MDHEN and CDR2 SYDVKM. The CDR3 protein is CASSLPQGYTF. Here the CDR3 DNA reads TGTGCCAGCAGTTTGCCGCAGGGCTACACCTTC.

J is TRBJ1-1 and V is TRBV10-3; 9 bases agree with TRBD1. The CDR3 contains 13 residues. Germline V gene data show CDR1 as ENHRY and CDR2 as SYGVKD. After removal of 4 bases from V and 3 bases from J, the junction contained 0 bases not matched to a gene. The CDR3 DNA follows: TGTGCCATCAGTGGACAGGGGGACACTGAAGCTTTCTTT. This encodes CAISGQGDTEAFF.

The J gene is TRBJ1-3, the V gene TRBV5-1; 8 nucleotides match TRBD1. The CDR3 contains 16 residues. J gave up 2 bases and V 2 bases, and 6 bases lay outside the gene matches. In germline, CDR1 is SGHRS, CDR2 YFSETQ. The CDR3 DNA reads as TGCGCCAGCAGCTTTAGACAGGGGTTGACTGGAAACACCATATATTTT. It codes for CASSFRQGLTGNTIYF.

The chain recombines TRBV27 with TRBJ2-5, with TRBD1 matching 9 bases. With 10 bases clipped from V and 3 bases from J, the junction kept 9 bases outside the gene matches. The CDR3 has 14 residues. Germline assignment: CDR1 MNHEY and CDR2 SMNVEV (reference sequence). The CDR3, as DNA: TGTGCCACCTCGTATCGGACAGGGGAAGAGACCCAGTACTTC. It specifies CATSYRTGEETQYF.

The V gene is TRBV10-3, the J gene TRBJ2-7; 7 nucleotides align to TRBD2. The CDR3 covers 13 residues. J lost 5 bases, V lost 7 bases, and 8 bases had no gene match. Germline V lookup: CDR1 ENHRY, CDR2 SYGVKD. The CDR3 nucleotides read TGTGCCATCAAACTGGAGGGAGGGAACGAGCAGTACTTC. Translating it yields CAIKLEGGNEQYF.